Described below is a single T cell receptor (beta chain) sequence and its context. This record comes from a study of blood T cell repertoires in COVID-19. Overall study context: The analysed material was cDNA or gDNA that came from T cells, B-cell-depleted T cells, or PBMCs.

Trimming stripped 4 bases from V and 5 bases from J, with 12 bases between. Germline lookup yields CDR1 SGHNT and CDR2 YYREEE (reference sequence). The CDR3 is 13 amino acids. Recruits, aged roughly 18 to 95 years, lived in 24 US areas. In the source study's methods: Counts of nucleated cells, estimated from reference gene primer amplification, were obtained. Generated by immunoSEQ multiplex PCR, the TCRdb table keeps only in-frame clones and is missing some. V and J calls and clone size follow that table, whereas D and trimming were derived from the DNA. Of 200,000 or so clones in the sample, 86% are singletons; the top ten hold roughly 3.4%.

The chain carries TRBV5-4 and TRBJ1-2; the D gene is possibly TRBD1 (6 bases). What was sequenced was PBMCs or T cells enriched from blood (not recorded which). This clonotype was obtained from a middle-aged woman with acute COVID-19. The CDR3 reads CASSPGAAYGYTF. Here the CDR3 DNA reads TGTGCCAGCAGCCCAGGGGCAGCTTATGGCTACACCTTC.